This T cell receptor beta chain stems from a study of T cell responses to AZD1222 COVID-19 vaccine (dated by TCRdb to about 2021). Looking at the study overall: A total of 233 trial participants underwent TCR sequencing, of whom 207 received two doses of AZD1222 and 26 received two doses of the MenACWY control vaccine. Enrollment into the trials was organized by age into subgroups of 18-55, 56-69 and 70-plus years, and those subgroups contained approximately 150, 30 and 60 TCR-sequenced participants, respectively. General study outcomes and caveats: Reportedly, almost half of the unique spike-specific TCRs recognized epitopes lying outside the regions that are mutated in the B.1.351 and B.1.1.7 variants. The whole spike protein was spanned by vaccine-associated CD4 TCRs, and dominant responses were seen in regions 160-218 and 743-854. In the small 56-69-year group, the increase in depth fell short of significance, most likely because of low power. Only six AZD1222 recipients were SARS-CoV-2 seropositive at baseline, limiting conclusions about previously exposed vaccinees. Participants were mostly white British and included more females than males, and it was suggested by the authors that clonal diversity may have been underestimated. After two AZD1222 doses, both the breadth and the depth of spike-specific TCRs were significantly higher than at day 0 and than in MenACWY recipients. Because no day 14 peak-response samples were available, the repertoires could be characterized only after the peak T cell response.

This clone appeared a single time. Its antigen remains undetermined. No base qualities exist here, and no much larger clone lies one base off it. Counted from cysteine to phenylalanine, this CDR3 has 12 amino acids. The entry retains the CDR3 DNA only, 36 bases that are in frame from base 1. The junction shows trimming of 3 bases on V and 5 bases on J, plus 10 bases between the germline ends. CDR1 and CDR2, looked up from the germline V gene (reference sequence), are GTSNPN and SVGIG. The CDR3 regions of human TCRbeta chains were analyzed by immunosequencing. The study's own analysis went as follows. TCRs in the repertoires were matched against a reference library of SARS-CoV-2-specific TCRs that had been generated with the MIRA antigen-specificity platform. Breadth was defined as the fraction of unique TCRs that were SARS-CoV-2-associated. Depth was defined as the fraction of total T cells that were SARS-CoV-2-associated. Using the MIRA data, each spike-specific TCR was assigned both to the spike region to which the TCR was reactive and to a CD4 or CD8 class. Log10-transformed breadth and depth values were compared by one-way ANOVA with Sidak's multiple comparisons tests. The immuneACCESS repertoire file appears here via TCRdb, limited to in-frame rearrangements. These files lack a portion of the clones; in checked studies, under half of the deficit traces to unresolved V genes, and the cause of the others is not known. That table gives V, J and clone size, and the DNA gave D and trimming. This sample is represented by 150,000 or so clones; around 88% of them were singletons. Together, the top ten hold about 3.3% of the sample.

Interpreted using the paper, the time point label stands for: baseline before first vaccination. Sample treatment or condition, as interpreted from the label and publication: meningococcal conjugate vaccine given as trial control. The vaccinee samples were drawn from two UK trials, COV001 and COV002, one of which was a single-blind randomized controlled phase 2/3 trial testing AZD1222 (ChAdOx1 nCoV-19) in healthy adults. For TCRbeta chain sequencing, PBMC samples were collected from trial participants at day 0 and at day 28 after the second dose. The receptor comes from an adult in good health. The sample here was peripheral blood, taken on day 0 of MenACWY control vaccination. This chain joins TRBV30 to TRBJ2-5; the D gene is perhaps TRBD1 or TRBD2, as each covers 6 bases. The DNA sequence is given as TGTGCCTGGAGCGGGGGCCCGGAGACCCAGTACTTC. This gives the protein CAWSGGPETQYF.